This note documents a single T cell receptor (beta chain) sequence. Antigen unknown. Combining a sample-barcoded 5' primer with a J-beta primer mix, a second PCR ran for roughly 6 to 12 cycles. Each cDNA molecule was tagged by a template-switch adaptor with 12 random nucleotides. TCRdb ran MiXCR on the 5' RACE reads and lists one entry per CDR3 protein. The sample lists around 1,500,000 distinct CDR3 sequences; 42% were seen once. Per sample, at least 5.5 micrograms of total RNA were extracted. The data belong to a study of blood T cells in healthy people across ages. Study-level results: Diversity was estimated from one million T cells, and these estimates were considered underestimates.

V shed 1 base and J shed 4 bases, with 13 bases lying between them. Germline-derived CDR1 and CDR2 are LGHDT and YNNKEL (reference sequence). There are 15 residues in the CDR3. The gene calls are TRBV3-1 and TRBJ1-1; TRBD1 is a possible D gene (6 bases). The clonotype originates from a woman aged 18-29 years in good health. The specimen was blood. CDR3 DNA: TGTGCCAGCAGCCAAGCGCAGGGGCATCGCACTGAAGCTTTCTTT. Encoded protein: CASSQAQGHRTEAFF. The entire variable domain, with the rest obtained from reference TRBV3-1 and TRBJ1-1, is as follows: DTAVSQTPKYLVTQMGNDKSIKCEQNLGHDTMYWYKQDSKKFLKIMFSYNNKELIINETVPNRFSPKSPDKAHLNLHINSLELGDSAVYFCASSQAQGHRTEAFFGQGTRLTVV.